This T cell receptor (beta chain) came from a study of blood T cell repertoires in COVID-19. This clone was observed once. V lost 7 bases and J 4 bases, leaving 5 bases between the germline ends. CDR1 MGHDK and CDR2 SYGVNS come from the germline V gene. The CDR3 spans 11 residues. Method: immunoSEQ multiplex PCR; TCRdb's copy keeps in-frame clones and lacks some. The sample holds 200,000 or so clones, about 83% seen once. The receptor was derived from a woman aged 70-85 years with active or convalescent COVID-19. V gene TRBV25-1 combines with J gene TRBJ1-3; D perhaps matches TRBD1 (5 bases). Sequenced material: peripheral blood. Written as DNA, the CDR3 is TGTGCCAGCAAGGGGGGAAACACCATATATTTT. Residues: CASKGGNTIYF.